This T cell receptor (beta chain) was observed in a study of PD-L1 blockade in urothelial cancer. Background on the study: About 85% of the 29 patients were men with bladder-origin urothelial cancer. Blood yielded a median of about 140,000 T cells per sample.

The ends were cut back, 7 bases at V and 5 bases at J, with 12 bases in the middle. Germline V gene sequence: CDR1 MNHNS, CDR2 SASEGT. The CDR3 length is 14 residues. TCRdb's table, derived via immunoSEQ multiplex PCR, lists solely in-frame clones and lacks some. The repertoire includes tens of thousands of clones, more than 75% of them detected once, and approximately 1.7% sits in the top ten. Time point denoted: pretreatment peripheral blood. The sequencing here drew on PBMCs, taken around atezolizumab (anti-PD-L1) treatment. This TCR derives from a man in his fifties with urothelial cancer. This chain links TRBV6-1 with TRBJ1-6; a possible D gene is TRBD1 (5 bases). CDR3 residues: CASKYRGDNSPLHF. The CDR3 DNA follows: TGTGCCAGCAAATATCGGGGGGATAATTCACCCCTCCACTTT.